This T cell receptor (beta chain) emerged from a study of low-dose radiotherapy and immunotherapy resistance in tumors. Study-level background: Each fraction given to Cohort 2 every two weeks delivered 1 Gy, and the total reached 13 Gy over 26 weeks.

Time point meaning: after trial treatment. The treatment was: LDRT plus nivolumab, ipilimumab, low-dose cyclophosphamide and aspirin (RACIN trial). In its sample, this clonotype was seen many times. Gene-specific TRAV and TRBV primers were used for first-strand cDNA, covering alpha and beta chains. A roughly 20-cycle PCR with a constant-region primer and V-primer adapter amplified TCRs. TCRdb processed the reads anew with MiXCR; each CDR3 protein has one entry. The sample gives more than 90,000 distinct CDR3 sequences, around 20% of which show up once; roughly 4.3% is in the top ten. This clonotype was obtained from a male donor with prostate cancer. The sequencing here drew on PBMCs, taken after low-dose radiotherapy plus immunotherapy.

CDR3 bases: TGTGCTAGTGGCTGGACTAGCAGAAACCGCAATGAGCAGTTCTTC. It yields the protein CASGWTSRNRNEQFF. The V and J genes are TRBV12-5 and TRBJ2-1; 8 positions match TRBD2. This CDR3 has 15 amino acids. The V and J ends lost 6 bases and 6 bases, in that order; junction bases with no gene match: 10. Germline V gene lookup returns CDR1 LGHNT and CDR2 FRNRAP.